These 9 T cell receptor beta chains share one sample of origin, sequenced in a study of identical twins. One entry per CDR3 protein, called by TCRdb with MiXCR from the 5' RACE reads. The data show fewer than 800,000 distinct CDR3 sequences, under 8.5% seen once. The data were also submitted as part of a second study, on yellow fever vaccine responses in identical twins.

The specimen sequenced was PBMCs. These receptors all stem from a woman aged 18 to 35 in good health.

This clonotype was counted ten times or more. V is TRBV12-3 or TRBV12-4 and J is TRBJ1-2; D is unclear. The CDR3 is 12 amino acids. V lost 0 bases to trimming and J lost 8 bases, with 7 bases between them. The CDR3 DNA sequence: TGTGCCAGCAGTTTAGCTGGGATGGGCTACACCTTC. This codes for CASSLAGMGYTF.

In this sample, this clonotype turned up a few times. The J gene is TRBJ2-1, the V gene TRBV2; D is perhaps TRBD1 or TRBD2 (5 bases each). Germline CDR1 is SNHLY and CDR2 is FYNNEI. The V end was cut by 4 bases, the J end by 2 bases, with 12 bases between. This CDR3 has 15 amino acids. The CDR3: CASSGGSPTYNEQFF. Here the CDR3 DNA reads TGTGCCAGCAGTGGGGGGTCCCCAACCTACAATGAGCAGTTCTTC.

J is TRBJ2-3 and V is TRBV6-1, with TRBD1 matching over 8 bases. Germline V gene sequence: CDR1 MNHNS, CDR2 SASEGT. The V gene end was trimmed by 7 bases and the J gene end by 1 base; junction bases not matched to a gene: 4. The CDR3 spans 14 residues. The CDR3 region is CASTTTGGTDTQYF. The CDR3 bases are TGTGCCAGCACCACGACAGGGGGCACAGATACGCAGTATTTT.

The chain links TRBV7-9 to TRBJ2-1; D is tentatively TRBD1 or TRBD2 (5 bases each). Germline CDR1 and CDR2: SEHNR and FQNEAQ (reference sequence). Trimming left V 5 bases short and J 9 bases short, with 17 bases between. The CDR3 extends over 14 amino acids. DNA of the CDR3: TGTGCCAGCAGCAAGGCCCCCCGAGGGGTTGAGCAGTTCTTC. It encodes CASSKAPRGVEQFF.

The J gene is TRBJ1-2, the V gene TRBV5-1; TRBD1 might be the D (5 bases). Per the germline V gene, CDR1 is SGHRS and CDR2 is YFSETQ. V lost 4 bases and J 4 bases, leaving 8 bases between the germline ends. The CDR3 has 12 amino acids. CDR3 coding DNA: TGCGCCAGCAGCGGAGGGGTCTATGGCTACACCTTC. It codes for CASSGGVYGYTF.

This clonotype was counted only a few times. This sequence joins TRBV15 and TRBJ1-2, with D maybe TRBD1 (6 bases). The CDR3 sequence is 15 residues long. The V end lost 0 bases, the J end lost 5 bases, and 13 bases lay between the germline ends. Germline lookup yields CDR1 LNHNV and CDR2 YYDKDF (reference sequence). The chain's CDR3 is CATSRDYGGPYGYTF. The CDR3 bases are TGTGCCACCAGCAGAGATTATGGGGGGCCGTATGGCTACACCTTC. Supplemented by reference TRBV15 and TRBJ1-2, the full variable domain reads DAMVIQNPRYQVTQFGKPVTLSCSQTLNHNVMYWYQQKSSQAPKLLFHYYDKDFNNEADTPDNFQSRRPNTSFCFLDIRSPGLGDTAMYLCATSRDYGGPYGYTFGSGTRLTVV.

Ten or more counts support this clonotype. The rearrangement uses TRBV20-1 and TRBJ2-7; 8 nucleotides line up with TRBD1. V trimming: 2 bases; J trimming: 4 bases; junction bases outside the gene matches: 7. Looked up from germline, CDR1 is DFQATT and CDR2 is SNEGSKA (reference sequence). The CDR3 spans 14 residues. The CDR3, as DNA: TGCAGTGCTAGAAAAGCAGGGGGCAGATACGAGCAGTACGTC. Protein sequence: CSARKAGGRYEQYV.

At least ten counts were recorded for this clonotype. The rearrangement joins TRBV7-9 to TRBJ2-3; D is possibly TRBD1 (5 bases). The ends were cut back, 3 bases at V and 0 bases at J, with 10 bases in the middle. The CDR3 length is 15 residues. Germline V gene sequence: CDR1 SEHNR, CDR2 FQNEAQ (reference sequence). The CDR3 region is CASSLTAKSTDTQYF. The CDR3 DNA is TGTGCCAGCAGCTTGACAGCAAAAAGCACAGATACGCAGTATTTT. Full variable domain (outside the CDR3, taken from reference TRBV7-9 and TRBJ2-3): DTGVSQNPRHKITKRGQNVTFRCDPISEHNRLYWYRQTLGQGPEFLTYFQNEAQLEKSRLLSDRFSAERPKGSFSTLEIQRTEQGDSAMYLCASSLTAKSTDTQYFGPGTRLTVL.

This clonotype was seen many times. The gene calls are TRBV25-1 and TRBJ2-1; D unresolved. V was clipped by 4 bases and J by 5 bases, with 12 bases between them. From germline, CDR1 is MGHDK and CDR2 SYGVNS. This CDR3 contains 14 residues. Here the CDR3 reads CASSVGFADNEQFF. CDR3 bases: TGTGCCAGCAGTGTGGGTTTTGCCGACAATGAGCAGTTCTTC. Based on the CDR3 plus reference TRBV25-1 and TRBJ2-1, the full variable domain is EADIYQTPRYLVIGTGKKITLECSQTMGHDKMYWYQQDPGMELHLIHYSYGVNSTEKGDLSSESTVSRIRTEHFPLTLESARPSHTSQYLCASSVGFADNEQFFGPGTRLTVL.